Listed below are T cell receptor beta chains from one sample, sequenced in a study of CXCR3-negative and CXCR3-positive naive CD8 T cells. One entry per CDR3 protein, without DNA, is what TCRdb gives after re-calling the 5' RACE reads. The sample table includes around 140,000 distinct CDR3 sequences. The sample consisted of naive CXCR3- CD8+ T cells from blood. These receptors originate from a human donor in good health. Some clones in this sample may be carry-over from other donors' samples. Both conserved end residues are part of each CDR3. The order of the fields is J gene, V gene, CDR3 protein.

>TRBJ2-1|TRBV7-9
CATPAGVLYNEQFF
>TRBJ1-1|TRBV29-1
CSGEMNTEAFF
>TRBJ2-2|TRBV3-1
CASSQVRANTGELFF
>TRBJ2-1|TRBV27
CASRFPGLNEQFF
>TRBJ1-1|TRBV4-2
CASSQLGDGTEAFF
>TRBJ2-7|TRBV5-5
CASSLGGRGLTYEQYF
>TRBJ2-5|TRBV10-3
CAISGLWDKETQYF
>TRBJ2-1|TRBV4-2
CASSPSGRNYNEQFF
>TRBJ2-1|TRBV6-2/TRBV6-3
CASSFGPNNEQFF
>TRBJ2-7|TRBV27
CASSLGLSYEQYF
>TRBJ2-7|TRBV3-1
CASKGSMRSYEQYF
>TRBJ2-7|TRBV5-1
CASSLGTSGGQYEQYF
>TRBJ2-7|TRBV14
CASAVLGALSYEQYF
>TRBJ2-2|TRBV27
CASSWGQNTGELFF
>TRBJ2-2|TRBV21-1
CASSNTGTGSPGELFF
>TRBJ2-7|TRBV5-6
CASSSDRDDLSYEQYF
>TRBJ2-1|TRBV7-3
CASSLRLAGGPDEQFF
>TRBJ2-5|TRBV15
CATSRGPGEETQYF
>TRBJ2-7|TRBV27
CASSLTGGLYEQYF
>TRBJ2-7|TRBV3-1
CASSAGTGAYEQYF
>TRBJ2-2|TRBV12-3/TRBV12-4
CASSLSARGRGNTGELFF
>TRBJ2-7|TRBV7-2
CASSALPTSTHEQYF
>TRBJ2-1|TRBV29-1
CSVEDQPGGPHNEQFF
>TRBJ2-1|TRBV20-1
CSARGLAETYNEQFF
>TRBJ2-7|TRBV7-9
CASSYGLDEQYF
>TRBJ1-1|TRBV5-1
CASSLVANTEAFF
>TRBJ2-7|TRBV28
CASSLGPLEQYF
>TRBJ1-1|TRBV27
CASSYGANTEAFF
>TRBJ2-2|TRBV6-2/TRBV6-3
CASRWFDRGYTGELFF
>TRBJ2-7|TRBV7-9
CASSLGRSGISYEQYF
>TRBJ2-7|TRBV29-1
CSVVSSAYEQYF
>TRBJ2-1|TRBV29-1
CSVELADRDSYNEQFF
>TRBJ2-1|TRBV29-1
CSVEALADSRDEQFF
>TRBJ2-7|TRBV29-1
CSVKGDNHYEQYF
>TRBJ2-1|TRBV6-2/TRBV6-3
CASSYVETRPYNEQFF
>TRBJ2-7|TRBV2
CASKGFENYEQYF
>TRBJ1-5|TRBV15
CATSRDPESNQPQHF
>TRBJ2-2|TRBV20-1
CSATIADPLPGELFF
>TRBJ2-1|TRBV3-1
CASSQDWASGGGNEQFF
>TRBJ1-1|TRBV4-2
CASSQPGQGSYTEAFF
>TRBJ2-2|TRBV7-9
CASSLIIGTGELFF
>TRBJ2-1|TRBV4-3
CASSQSNEQFF
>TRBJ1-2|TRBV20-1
CSAKEGGGNGYTF
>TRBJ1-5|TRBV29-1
CSVGSLGSNQPQHF
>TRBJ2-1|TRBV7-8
CASSPTSGRGFNEQFF
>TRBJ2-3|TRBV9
CASSGPGLAAIFTDTQYF
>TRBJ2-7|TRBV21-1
CASRAGTRVCEQYF
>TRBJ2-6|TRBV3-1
CASRPILAGANVLTF
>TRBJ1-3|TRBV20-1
CSARAGSFPGNTIYF
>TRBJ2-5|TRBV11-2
CASSPRWLQETQYF
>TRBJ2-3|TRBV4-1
CASSQVRTGIADTQYF
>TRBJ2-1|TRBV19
CASSIGGNEQFF
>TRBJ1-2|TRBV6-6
CASKEPGPGTDVTYGYTF
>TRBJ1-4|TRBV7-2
CASSNYNEKLFF
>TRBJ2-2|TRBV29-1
CSVEEETGELFF
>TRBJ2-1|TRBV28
CASSLTSRYNEQFF
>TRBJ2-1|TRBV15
CATSRDWLKTSGNEQFF
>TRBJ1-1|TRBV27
CASSLTVVNTEAFF
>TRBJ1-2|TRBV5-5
CASRLGGYGYGYTF